This T cell receptor beta chain was recovered during a study of response to subunit inactivated influenza vaccine. Using its own MiXCR run on the RT-PCR reads, TCRdb lists one record per CDR3 protein. The data hold 750,000 to 850,000 distinct CDR3 sequences, with about 18% observed a single time. Study findings and constraints: Authors suggested seasonal influenza vaccinations each recruit few new T cells.

There are many counts of this clonotype. Its specificity is not known. This CDR3 spans 14 amino acids. CDR1 and CDR2 from the germline V gene are SGHTA and FQGNSA. Trimming left V 2 bases short and J 2 bases short, with 10 bases between. This receptor was identified in a man over 45 who received an inactivated influenza vaccine. Here the sequenced sample was PBMCs from blood, taken roughly 5 days after vaccination. This sequence joins TRBV7-2 and TRBJ2-7; D not certain. The CDR3 nucleotides read TGTGCCAGCAGCTTAATTCTAGACGCCTACGAGCAGTACTTC. Translation: CASSLILDAYEQYF.